This TCR beta chain was recovered during a study of blood T cell repertoires in COVID-19. On the study more broadly: Samples came from the United States, Italy and Spain, spanning acute and convalescent COVID-19. T cells, B-cell-depleted T cells, or PBMCs supplied cDNA or gDNA.

Original processing notes: Researchers report that nucleated cell counts were estimated from reference gene primer amplification. Repertoires were generated with immunoSEQ multiplex PCR, while TCRdb's copy carries only in-frame clones and drops some. V and J calls and clone size follow that table, whereas D and trimming were derived from the DNA. The table has 200,000 to 300,000 clones, around 85% seen once. This CDR3 has 16 residues. Germline trimming cut 2 bases from V and 7 bases from J; bases unmatched to any gene: 9. Looked up from germline, CDR1 is SNHLY and CDR2 is FYNNEI. This clone was seen just once.

Sequenced sample: peripheral blood. The chain employs TRBV2 and TRBJ2-1; 9 bases match TRBD2. The TCR originated in a woman in her fifties or sixties with active or convalescent COVID-19. CDR3 protein: CASSERSSGGVNEQFF. DNA for the CDR3: TGTGCCAGCAGTGAAAGGAGTAGCGGGGGAGTAAATGAGCAGTTCTTC.